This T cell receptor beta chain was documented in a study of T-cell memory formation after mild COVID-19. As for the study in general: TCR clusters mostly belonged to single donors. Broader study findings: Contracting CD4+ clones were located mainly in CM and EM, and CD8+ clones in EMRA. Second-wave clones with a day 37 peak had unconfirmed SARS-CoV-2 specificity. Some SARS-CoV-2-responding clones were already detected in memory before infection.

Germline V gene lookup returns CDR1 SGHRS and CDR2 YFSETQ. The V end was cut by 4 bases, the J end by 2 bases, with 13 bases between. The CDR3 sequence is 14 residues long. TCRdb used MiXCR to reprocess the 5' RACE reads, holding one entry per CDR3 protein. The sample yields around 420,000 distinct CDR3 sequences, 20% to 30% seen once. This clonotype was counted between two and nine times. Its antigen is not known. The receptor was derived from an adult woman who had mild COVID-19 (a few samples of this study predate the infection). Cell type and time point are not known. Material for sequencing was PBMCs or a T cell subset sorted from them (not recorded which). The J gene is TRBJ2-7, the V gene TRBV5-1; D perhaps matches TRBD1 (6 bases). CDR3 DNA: TGCGCCAGCAGCGCATTGGACAGACCCTACGAGCAGTACTTC. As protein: CASSALDRPYEQYF.